The clone carrying this TCR beta chain was observed many times. Time point defined: pre-sensitization, week 0. Treatment given: therapeutic diphenylcyclopropenone sensitization with weekly scalp DPC. These data are taken from a study of human T cells and chemical hapten exposure. Library preparation tagged each individual cDNA molecule with a unique molecular identifier. Via MiXCR, TCRdb re-called the RACE reads, giving one row per CDR3 protein. This table has around 95,000 distinct CDR3 sequences, 9.5% to 14% appearing once. The sequences come from whole blood, collected in connection with sensitization to the hapten diphenylcyclopropenone (DPC). This receptor was taken from a woman aged 60 to 75 with alopecia areata. Some clones in this sample may be carry-over from other donors' samples.

The CDR3 loop reads CASSTGSGELFF. The DNA of the CDR3 is TGTGCCAGCAGTACAGGGTCCGGGGAGCTGTTTTTT. The genes are TRBV2 and TRBJ2-2, with D tentatively TRBD1 (6 bases). Trimming left V 5 bases short and J 6 bases short, with 7 bases between. The germline gives CDR1 SNHLY, CDR2 FYNNEI. This CDR3 region has 12 residues.